Listed here are 17 T cell receptor beta chains from one sample, sequenced in a study of shared clonotypes between healthy human individuals. Repertoires were generated with immunoSEQ multiplex PCR, while TCRdb's copy carries only in-frame clones and drops some. The sample consists of approximately 470,000 clones, more than 65% of them appearing once. Sequencing was carried out using PBMCs. These receptors came from a middle-aged woman in good health. Some clones in this sample may be carry-over from other donors' samples.

The V call is TRBV7-2, the J call TRBJ2-1; D gene ambiguous. Trimming shortened V by 5 bases and J by 10 bases, and 12 bases separated the two germline ends. Germline loops: CDR1 SGHTA, CDR2 FQGNSA. The CDR3 totals 12 residues. The CDR3 loop reads CASSAPRREQFF. CDR3 sequence (DNA): TGTGCCAGCAGCGCCCCTAGAAGGGAGCAGTTCTTC.

The chain joins TRBV30 to TRBJ2-7; 8 bases align to TRBD1. The germline CDR1 and CDR2 sequences are GTSNPN and SVGIG (reference sequence). The CDR3 has 15 amino acids. V was clipped by 5 bases and J by 1 base; unmatched bases: 10. DNA of the CDR3: TGTGCCTGGGGGGTGGCGGGACAGGAATCCTACGAGCAGTACTTC. This sequence encodes CAWGVAGQESYEQYF.

The chain links TRBV14 to TRBJ2-1; 8 nucleotides align to TRBD2. The length of the CDR3 is 13 residues. Per the germline V gene, CDR1 is SGHDN and CDR2 is FVKESK. V dropped 4 bases and J dropped 12; count of bases not matched to a gene: 8. The CDR3 loop is CASSLLGGVGQFF. The CDR3 DNA is TGTGCCAGCAGCCTCCTCGGGGGGGTGGGGCAGTTCTTC.

A word on this clone: This likely came from a read error, as a far larger clone is one base away. Other nucleotide sequences from this sample produce the same CDR3. The J gene is TRBJ2-7, the V gene TRBV4-1; TRBD2 agrees at 10 bases. The CDR3 totals 15 residues. Germline values: CDR1 MGHRA, CDR2 YSYEKL. The CDR3 sequence: CASSQEAGGDYEQYF. The CDR3 nucleotides read TGCGCTAGCAGCCAGGAAGCGGGAGGGGACTACGAGCAGTACTTC.

V gene TRBV4-3 combines with J gene TRBJ1-1; TRBD1 matches 7 bases. The J segment lost 9 bases and the V segment lost 4 bases, leaving 14 bases of the junction unmatched. Germline loops: CDR1 LGHNA, CDR2 YSLEER. The CDR3 sequence is 15 residues long. CDR3 in DNA: TGCGCCAGCAGCCTGACCCGACAGGGTTTTGCGAAAGCTTTCTTT. Translation: CASSLTRQGFAKAFF.

Turning to this clone: A far more abundant clone sits one base away, making this likely a read error. The sample contains more than one DNA sequence encoding this CDR3. V is TRBV5-6 and J is TRBJ2-1, with TRBD1 as a possible D gene (5 bases). This CDR3 is built from 11 residues. The germline gives CDR1 SGHDT, CDR2 YYEEEE. CDR3 in DNA: TGCGCCAGCAGCTTGGGCCCAGGGAAGTTCTTC. Protein sequence: CASSLGPGKFF.

To note about this clone: One junction end does not reproduce the germline sequence, and a read error may be involved. V is TRBV7-2 and J is TRBJ2-3, with 9 bases identical to TRBD2. This CDR3 has 15 residues. CDR1 is SGHTA, CDR2 FQGNSA, per germline. CDR3 DNA sequence: TGTGCCAGCAGCCAAGGATGGGGCGGGAGGGCCAACTCTCATTTT. Translation gives CASSQGWGGRANSHF.

This clone occurred once. The chain uses TRBV15 and TRBJ2-6, with D possibly matching TRBD1 (7 bases). Germline-derived CDR1 and CDR2 are LNHNV and YYDKDF (reference sequence). V lost 0 bases and J 2 bases, leaving 11 bases between the germline ends. There are 17 residues in the CDR3. CDR3 amino acids: CATSRDQGEAGANVLTF. CDR3 nucleotides: TGTGCCACCAGCAGAGATCAGGGGGAGGCTGGGGCCAACGTCCTGACTTTC.

This clone showed up just once. The chain recombines TRBV5-8 with TRBJ1-2; tentative D call: TRBD1 (6 bases). CDR1 is SGHTS and CDR2 is YDEGEE in the germline V gene. The CDR3 is made up of 14 amino acids. V dropped 3 bases and J dropped 1 base, with 10 bases sitting between them. CDR3 bases: TGTGCCAGCAGCTCCCGACAGGTTAACTATGGCTACACCTTC. Translating gives CASSSRQVNYGYTF.

This chain uses TRBV6-6 with TRBJ2-7, with 8 bases matching TRBD1. CDR3 length: 15 residues. Losses at the gene ends were 6 bases for V and 2 bases for J; bases not matched to a gene: 9. Germline V gene lookup returns CDR1 MNHNY and CDR2 SVGAGI (reference sequence). The CDR3: CASSQGQVGPYEQYF. In DNA, the CDR3 is TGTGCCAGCAGCCAGGGACAGGTTGGACCCTACGAGCAGTACTTC.

With regard to this clone: This sample includes further DNA sequences coding for the same CDR3. The rearrangement uses TRBV7-2 and TRBJ2-5; 12 bases agree with TRBD2. V gave up 5 bases and J gave up 4 bases; unmatched junction bases: 5. CDR1 and CDR2 from the germline V gene are SGHTA and FQGNSA. The CDR3 loop spans 15 amino acids. The chain's CDR3 is CASSPPGLAGETQYF. The DNA of the CDR3 is TGTGCCAGCAGCCCACCGGGACTAGCGGGAGAGACCCAGTACTTC. The variable domain in full, with the rest retrieved from reference TRBV7-2 and TRBJ2-5, is GAGVSQSPSNKVTEKGKDVELRCDPISGHTALYWYRQSLGQGLEFLIYFQGNSAPDKSGLPSDRFSAERTGGSVSTLTIQRTQQEDSAVYLCASSPPGLAGETQYFGPGTRLLVL.

The rearrangement joins TRBV2 to TRBJ2-2; 12 positions match TRBD2. Germline V CDR1 and CDR2: SNHLY, FYNNEI. With 5 bases clipped from V and 4 bases from J, the junction kept 5 bases outside the gene matches. The CDR3 runs to 16 residues. As DNA, the CDR3 is TGTGCCAGCAGTCCTCCTAGCGGGAGGGCCACCGGGGAGCTGTTTTTT. It is translated as CASSPPSGRATGELFF.

This clone has just one count. This sequence may be a read error, since a much larger clone differs from it by one base. This chain joins TRBV19 and TRBJ2-7; 13 bases are a match to TRBD2. The germline CDR1 and CDR2 sequences are LNHDA and SQIVND (reference sequence). V was clipped by 1 base and J by 0 bases; unmatched bases: 0. CDR3 length: 16 amino acids. CDR3 coding DNA: TGTGCCAGTAGTATAGGGACTAGCGGGAGCTCCTACGAGCAGTACTTC. It translates to CASSIGTSGSSYEQYF.

A remark on this clone: A single base is all that separates this from a far larger clone, so a read error is likely. This sequence joins TRBV9 and TRBJ2-7; 7 nucleotides align to TRBD1. This CDR3 is built from 15 residues. Germline V gives CDR1 SGDLS, CDR2 YYNGEE. The CDR3 DNA reads as TGTGCCAGCGGCGTGGGGGACAGCCCTTCAAGGGAGCAGTACTTC. This encodes CASGVGDSPSREQYF.

The V call is TRBV7-9, the J call TRBJ2-5; D remains ambiguous. CDR3 length: 14 amino acids. V dropped 3 bases and J dropped 2 bases, with 10 bases sitting between them. The V gene's germline CDR1 is SEHNR and CDR2 FQNEAQ (reference sequence). The CDR3: CASSFVGRQETQYF. Here the CDR3 DNA reads TGTGCCAGCAGCTTTGTGGGCAGGCAAGAGACCCAGTACTTC.

A note on this clone: This sequence is one base from a far larger clone and is likely a read error. The chain employs TRBV4-2 and TRBJ1-2, with no clear D. Germline V gives CDR1 LGHNA, CDR2 YNFKEQ. V shed 5 bases and J shed 2 bases, with 12 bases lying between them. The CDR3 is made up of 14 amino acids. Written as DNA, the CDR3 is TGTGCCAGCAGCAGGGAGGTGGGGAACTATGGCTACACCTTC. Protein product: CASSREVGNYGYTF.

Details on this clone: A far more abundant clone sits one base away, making this likely a read error. The chain combines TRBV30 with TRBJ2-5, with TRBD2 matching 7 bases. CDR1 GTSNPN and CDR2 SVGIG come from the germline V gene (reference sequence). This CDR3 has 16 residues. J was trimmed by 3 bases and V by 4 bases; bases with no gene match: 14. CDR3 DNA sequence: TGTGCCTGGAAGACGGTTCGCCTAGCGGCCGAAGAGACCCAGTACTTC. As protein: CAWKTVRLAAEETQYF.